This entry describes one T cell receptor (beta chain). The antigen is undetermined. The CDR3 runs to 15 residues. V dropped 6 bases and J dropped 1 base, with 13 bases sitting between them. Germline CDR1 reads SGHTA; CDR2 reads FQGNSA. The PCR ran on 60 Vbeta and 13 Jbeta primers. TCRdb's copy holds only in-frame clones and misses some; the assay was immunoSEQ multiplex PCR. The sample lists about 210,000 clones, 81% occurring once. The sample belongs to a study of cytomegalovirus exposure and HLA in healthy donors. About the study: The Caucasian-associated ancestry cluster held roughly 80% of 398 genotyped donors. Study results and limitations: Immune exposure data for these donors was limited to CMV serostatus.

What was sequenced was PBMCs. This sequence was found in a man aged 40-55 years in good health and CMV-seropositive. The chain employs TRBV7-2 and TRBJ2-1, with TRBD2 as a possible D gene (5 bases). Here the CDR3 reads CASRSTSGSYNEQFF. As DNA, the CDR3 is TGTGCCAGCAGATCGACCTCGGGGTCCTACAATGAGCAGTTCTTC.